This T cell receptor (beta chain) was recovered during a study of T cells in Graves' hyperthyroidism and ophthalmopathy. Per the germline V gene, CDR1 is SGHTA and CDR2 is FQGTGA. V dropped 5 bases and J dropped 2; count of bases not matched to a gene: 19. The CDR3 covers 20 residues. The sample holds a few counts of this clonotype. The CDR3 regions of TCR beta were amplified from RNA transcripts. The primer set for the first-round RT-PCR of the TCR CDR3 was HTBI. From the multiplex PCR reads, TCRdb called clonotypes with MiXCR, one entry per CDR3 protein. The sample has 350,000 to 400,000 distinct CDR3 sequences, roughly 13% seen once.

The source of this sequence is a woman aged 60-75 years with Graves' hyperthyroidism. Material for sequencing was blood. The V call is TRBV7-3, the J call TRBJ2-1; 9 positions match TRBD2. CDR3 sequence: CASSPIAKGAGGVAYNEQFF. The DNA for the CDR3 is TGTGCCAGCAGCCCTATTGCGAAGGGGGCGGGAGGGGTCGCCTACAATGAGCAGTTCTTC. Supplemented by reference TRBV7-3 and TRBJ2-1, the full variable domain reads GAGVSQTPSNKVTEKGKYVELRCDPISGHTALYWYRQSLGQGPEFLIYFQGTGAADDSGLPNDRFFAVRPEGSVSTLKIQRTERGDSAVYLCASSPIAKGAGGVAYNEQFFGPGTRLTVL.